Shown below are 24 T cell receptor beta chains from a single sample sequenced in a study of tumor-infiltrating lymphocytes in primary liver carcinoma. Priming with a constant-region primer yielded TCR beta cDNA from 500 ng total RNA. Generation of the TCR beta libraries relied on three nested multiplex PCR rounds using slightly modified ARM-PCR. TRBV1-TRBV30 forward primers paired with a C-beta reverse primer drove the first two PCR rounds, about 10 cycles each. TCRdb independently ran MiXCR on the multiplex PCR reads; one entry per CDR3 protein. The sample lists approximately 330,000 distinct CDR3 sequences, about two thirds occurring once. For blood RNA, unsorted whole blood served as the source, and germline DNA was extracted too. The sequenced sample was peripheral blood. These receptor sequences come from a man aged 40-55 years with primary liver carcinoma and hepatitis B virus infection.

At least ten counts were recorded for this clonotype. The rearrangement joins TRBV29-1 to TRBJ1-2; D call uncertain. There are 13 residues in the CDR3. Germline CDR1 reads SQVTM; CDR2 reads ANQGSEA. V lost 6 bases and J 4 bases, leaving 15 bases between the germline ends. The CDR3 region has the DNA TGCAGCGTCGTGACCGGCAACGGCTATGGCTACACCTTC. Translated: CSVVTGNGYGYTF.

V is TRBV6-2 or TRBV6-3 and J is TRBJ2-7; 8 bases map to TRBD2. Trimming took 7 bases from V and 6 from J; bases not matched to a gene: 14. This CDR3 region has 15 residues. Looked up from germline, CDR1 is MNHEY and CDR2 is SVGEGT. The CDR3 DNA reads TGTGCCAGCACTAAAGGAGCGGGAGTTGTTAGCGAGCAGTACTTC. Its translation: CASTKGAGVVSEQYF.

Concerning this clonotype itself: This may stem from a read error, because a much larger clone lies one nucleotide away. This chain joins TRBV6-5 and TRBJ1-1, with D perhaps TRBD1 (5 bases). The V end lost 7 bases, the J end lost 5 bases, and 17 bases lay between the germline ends. Germline V gives CDR1 MNHEY, CDR2 SVGAGI. CDR3 length: 14 residues. The CDR3: CASTPRASKTEAFF. In DNA, the CDR3 is TGTGCCAGCACCCCCAGGGCTTCGAAGACTGAAGCTTTCTTT.

This clonotype was counted once. One end of the junction varies from germline; a read error may be responsible. The chain links TRBV24-1 to TRBJ2-3; D gene unclear. Looked up from germline, CDR1 is KGHDR and CDR2 is SFDVKD. The CDR3 consists of 14 residues. CDR3 in amino acids: CDTSDSDGWDTQYF. DNA of the CDR3: TGTGACACCAGTGATTCGGACGGCTGGGATACGCAGTATTTT.

Regarding this clonotype: Likely a read error: the CDR3 ends without its conserved phenylalanine or tryptophan. The J gene is TRBJ2-5, the V gene TRBV6-6; 7 nucleotides line up with TRBD1. Unmatched junction bases numbered 7, after V lost 8 bases and J lost 4 bases. The CDR3 length is 13 residues. CDR1 is MNHNY and CDR2 is SVGAGI in the germline V gene (reference sequence). For the CDR3, the DNA is TGTGCCAGCGCAGACAGGGCAGCAGAGACCCAGTACTCC. Translated: CASADRAAETQYS.

In the case of this clonotype: Given a much more abundant clone one base away, this may be a read error. CDR3 in DNA: TGTGCCAGCAGCTTGGGGGGGGGAAACACTCAGTACTTC. Amino acids: CASSLGGGNTQYF. This chain uses TRBV11-1 with TRBJ2-4; 7 positions agree with TRBD2. The CDR3 is 13 amino acids. Germline V lookup: CDR1 SGHAT, CDR2 FQDESV (reference sequence). Using reference TRBV11-1 and TRBJ2-4 for the parts outside the CDR3, the full variable domain is EAEVAQSPRYKITEKSQAVAFWCDPISGHATLYWYRQILGQGPELLVQFQDESVVDDSQLPKDRFSAERLKGVDSTLKIQPAELGDSAMYLCASSLGGGNTQYFGAGTRLSVL.

The chain links TRBV5-1 to TRBJ2-1; D remains ambiguous. CDR3 length: 15 amino acids. Germline CDR1 SGHRS, CDR2 YFSETQ. V was shortened by 0 bases and J by 2 bases, with 9 bases between the two germline ends. CDR3 residues: CASSLVIWPYNEQFF. CDR3 coding DNA: TGCGCCAGCAGCTTGGTAATTTGGCCCTACAATGAGCAGTTCTTC.

The genes are TRBV7-6 and TRBJ2-2; TRBD1 is a possible D gene (6 bases). Germline CDR1 reads SGHVS; CDR2 reads FNYEAQ. The CDR3 consists of 16 residues. V was pared by 5 bases and J by 2 bases, with 15 bases between. CDR3 sequence: CASSEFGTSNTGELFF. The CDR3 DNA reads as TGTGCCAGCAGCGAATTCGGGACAAGTAACACCGGGGAGCTGTTTTTT.

The gene calls are TRBV6-1 and TRBJ2-1; TRBD2 matches at 9 bases. The CDR3 runs 15 residues. Looked up from germline, CDR1 is MNHNS and CDR2 is SASEGT. V lost 4 bases, J lost 9 bases, and 10 bases stayed unmatched. This chain's CDR3 is CASSGRSSGNSEQFF. CDR3 nucleotides: TGTGCCAGCAGTGGAAGGTCTAGCGGGAATAGTGAGCAGTTCTTC.

V usage is TRBV5-1 and J usage is TRBJ2-2; 13 positions agree with TRBD2. J was trimmed by 6 bases and V by 3 bases; bases with no gene match: 11. CDR1 and CDR2 from the germline V gene are SGHRS and YFSETQ. The CDR3 covers 18 residues. CDR3 amino acids: CASSSWTSGSLRAGELFF. CDR3 nucleotide sequence: TGCGCCAGCAGCTCGTGGACTAGCGGGAGTCTTAGAGCCGGGGAGCTGTTTTTT.

This chain uses TRBV11-1 with TRBJ2-5; 8 bases are shared with TRBD1. The V gene end was trimmed by 2 bases and the J gene end by 2 bases; junction bases not matched to a gene: 7. Germline CDR1 is SGHAT and CDR2 is FQDESV (reference sequence). The CDR3 spans 16 residues. Here the CDR3 reads CASSLQTGVLQETQYF. The CDR3, as DNA: TGTGCCAGCAGCTTACAGACAGGGGTCCTACAAGAGACCCAGTACTTC.

Details on this clonotype: This may arise from a read error, as a much more abundant clone is one base away. The J gene is TRBJ2-1, the V gene TRBV12-3 or TRBV12-4, with TRBD2 matching over 7 bases. The CDR3 runs to 15 residues. The CDR3 region is CASTPAGSSYDEQFF. The CDR3, as DNA: TGTGCCAGCACCCCAGCGGGAAGCTCCTACGATGAGCAGTTCTTC.

This clonotype has a count of ten or more. The V gene is TRBV12-3 or TRBV12-4, the J gene TRBJ1-1, with D possibly matching TRBD1 (5 bases). The V and J ends lost 3 bases and 6 bases respectively, with 11 bases between them. The CDR3 runs to 13 residues. The CDR3 DNA reads TGTGCCAGCAGTTTCGGTGCAGGGTCTGAAGCTTTCTTT. Its protein is CASSFGAGSEAFF.

With respect to this clonotype: A read error may account for a junction end that differs from germline. The genes are TRBV6-6 and TRBJ1-5, with 8 bases aligning to TRBD1. The germline V gene has CDR1 MNHNY and CDR2 SVGAGI (reference sequence). The CDR3 has 16 amino acids. The CDR3 nucleotides are TGTGTCAGCAAACCGCAGACAGGGGCAAGCAATCAGCCCCAGCATTTT. Amino acid sequence: CVSKPQTGASNQPQHF.

With respect to this clonotype: One base away lies a much larger clone, so this may be a sequencing read error. The missing conserved phenylalanine or tryptophan at the end of this CDR3 makes a read error likely. This chain's CDR3 is CASSERVTTEQYS. The CDR3 DNA follows: TGTGCCAGCAGTGAAAGGGTTACTACTGAGCAGTACTCC. The chain uses TRBV6-1 and TRBJ2-7; no firm D call. This CDR3 has 13 amino acids. Trimming stripped 2 bases from V and 7 bases from J, with 12 bases between. Germline V gives CDR1 MNHNS, CDR2 SASEGT.

Note on this clonotype: It may be a read error: a sequence one base away is much more abundant. The V gene is TRBV24-1, the J gene TRBJ2-3; 9 bases fit TRBD2. The V gene end was trimmed by 4 bases and the J gene end by 0 bases; junction bases not matched to a gene: 7. The CDR3 is 17 residues long. CDR1 and CDR2 (germline): KGHDR, SFDVKD. CDR3 in amino acids: CATSDPVAGASTDTQYF. The CDR3 bases are TGTGCCACCAGTGACCCAGTAGCGGGGGCCAGCACAGATACGCAGTATTTT.

This chain joins TRBV28 and TRBJ2-5; 7 nucleotides line up with TRBD2. In germline, CDR1 is MDHEN, CDR2 SYDVKM. The V segment lost 5 bases and the J segment 6 bases; nucleotides outside the gene matches: 18. The CDR3 length is 17 residues. CDR3 protein: CASSELRTSGLQQTQYF. In nucleotides, the CDR3 is TGTGCCAGCAGTGAACTGAGGACTAGTGGACTCCAGCAGACCCAGTACTTC.

On this clonotype: Since a much larger clone is just one base distant, this may be a read error. The chain carries TRBV12-3 or TRBV12-4 and TRBJ2-7, with 10 positions matching TRBD1. V shed 8 bases and J 6 bases; nucleotides not matched to a gene: 10. This CDR3 has 14 amino acids. CDR3 DNA sequence: TGTGCCAGCCGTAAGGGACAGGGGCCCGCCGAGCAGTACTTC. This encodes CASRKGQGPAEQYF.

The V and J genes are TRBV12-3 or TRBV12-4 and TRBJ2-1; 10 bases match TRBD2. CDR3 length equals 14 residues. V lost 9 bases and J lost 10; bases outside the gene matches: 12. The CDR3 region has the DNA TGTGCCAGGAGTATAACTAGCGGGACTCAAGAGCAGTTCTTC. Protein: CARSITSGTQEQFF.

Notes on this clonotype: The junction shows a germline mismatch at one end, possibly a read error. The rearrangement links TRBV6-1 to TRBJ1-2; TRBD1 might be the D (6 bases). CDR3 length: 14 residues. From germline, CDR1 is MNHNS and CDR2 SASEGT. The CDR3 loop reads CASSVATGPYGYAF. CDR3 DNA sequence: TGTGCCAGCAGTGTGGCCACAGGGCCCTATGGCTACGCCTTC.

The chain combines TRBV6-5 with TRBJ1-5, with D tentatively TRBD1 (5 bases). V was pared by 8 bases and J by 10 bases, with 18 bases between. This CDR3 has 13 amino acids. CDR1 and CDR2 (germline): MNHEY, SVGAGI. This chain's CDR3 is CASGNDRKGPQHF. The CDR3 DNA follows: TGTGCCAGCGGAAATGACAGAAAGGGACCCCAGCATTTT.

The sample holds one count of this clonotype. Given a much more abundant clone one base away, this may be a read error. The chain combines TRBV12-3 or TRBV12-4 with TRBJ2-3, with D possibly matching TRBD2 (5 bases). This CDR3 is built from 12 residues. CDR3 sequence (DNA): TGTGCCAGCAGTTTTGAGAGGGATATGCAGTATTTT. This encodes CASSFERDMQYF.

This chain joins TRBV10-2 and TRBJ2-1; the D gene is possibly TRBD2 (7 bases). Trimming left V 2 bases short and J 8 bases short, with 13 bases between. Germline V gene sequence: CDR1 WSHSY, CDR2 SAAADI. The CDR3 spans 14 residues. CDR3 sequence (DNA): TGCGCCAGCAGTGAGACTAAGGGGGGGGATGAGCAGTTCTTC. It specifies CASSETKGGDEQFF.

This clonotype was found a few times. This chain uses TRBV5-4 with TRBJ2-2; 7 bases match TRBD1. The length of the CDR3 is 15 residues. J gave up 3 bases and V 4 bases, and 6 bases lay outside the gene matches. Germline CDR1 and CDR2: SGHNT and YYREEE (reference sequence). The CDR3 bases are TGTGCCAGCAGCCCCGGACAGGAGGACACCGGGGAGCTGTTTTTT. It is translated as CASSPGQEDTGELFF. The entire variable domain, with the rest obtained from reference TRBV5-4 and TRBJ2-2, is as follows: ETGVTQSPTHLIKTRGQQVTLRCSSQSGHNTVSWYQQALGQGPQFIFQYYREEENGRGNFPPRFSGLQFPNYSSELNVNALELDDSALYLCASSPGQEDTGELFFGEGSRLTVL.